This T cell receptor beta chain originates from a study of spatial heterogeneity in lung cancer. As for time point: blood at routine non-recurrence follow-up after resection. This clonotype has at least ten counts. V was pared by 6 bases and J by 5 bases, with 12 bases between. The CDR3 totals 13 residues. CDR1 and CDR2 (germline): WSHSY, SAAADI. TCRdb analysed the 5' RACE reads with MiXCR anew, one entry per CDR3 protein. The sample consists of around 40,000 distinct CDR3 sequences, about 7.6% of them appearing once. The material sequenced was PBMCs, taken at follow-up. The V gene is TRBV10-2, the J gene TRBJ2-3; D not certain. The sequence came from a male donor with early-stage non-small cell lung cancer. CDR3 protein: CASRSGSRDTQYF. The CDR3 bases are TGCGCCAGCAGGAGTGGAAGTAGAGATACGCAGTATTTT.